This T cell receptor beta chain was identified in a study of lymphopenia after photon versus proton radiotherapy. This clone was observed a few times. The antigen remains undetermined. TCRdb keeps only in-frame clones here, not all; method: immunoSEQ multiplex PCR. The data contain 13,000 to 15,000 clones, 65% to 85% of them singletons. Between the trimmed V and J ends, which lost 3 bases and 1 base, there was a span of 11 bases. The germline V gene encodes CDR1 SGHDT and CDR2 YYEEEE. This CDR3 is 14 amino acids long. Study findings and constraints: Relative stability marked proton patients; photon patients lost diversity and naive cells. Only patients who died were analyzed for survival; proton advantage is unproven.

The clonotype was recovered from a middle-aged man with gastric cancer. Sequences were derived from peripheral blood, sampled from a patient treated with photon-based radiotherapy. The chain recombines TRBV5-6 with TRBJ2-7; perhaps TRBD1 as D (5 bases). CDR3 amino acids: CASSYRTRSYEQYF. CDR3 nucleotides: TGTGCCAGCAGCTATAGGACACGGTCCTACGAGCAGTACTTC. Supplemented by reference TRBV5-6 and TRBJ2-7, the full variable domain reads DAGVTQSPTHLIKTRGQQVTLRCSPKSGHDTVSWYQQALGQGPQFIFQYYEEEERQRGNFPDRFSGHQFPNYSSELNVNALLLGDSALYLCASSYRTRSYEQYFGPGTRLTVT.